This passage covers 27 T cell receptor beta chains from one sample sequenced in a study of beta chain features in type 1 diabetes (dated by TCRdb to 2016 to 2018). Results the study describes overall, beyond this receptor: In all four CD4+ subsets, TCRB CDR3 length was moderately but significantly shorter in type 1 diabetes patients.

The protocol used for the library was the immunoSEQ multiplex PCR assay. The High Capacity cDNA Reverse Transcription Kit was used to reverse transcribe all of the isolated RNA, meaning that expressed TCRB transcripts were what got sequenced. TCRdb provides this immuneACCESS table in a form limited to in-frame rearrangements. Some clones are lacking; in checked studies, under half of them reflect an unresolved V gene, and why the rest are absent is not known. Here the sample has approximately 130,000 clones; roughly 17% occur a single time. 2.6% of the sample rests with the top ten. Their cognate antigens are unknown. Sequenced: central memory CD4+ T cells from blood. These receptors were taken from a man younger than 35 with type 1 diabetes.

This clone has more than one count but fewer than ten. The V gene is TRBV6-6, the J gene TRBJ1-1, with D perhaps matching TRBD1 (6 bases). Germline V lookup: CDR1 MNHNY, CDR2 SVGAGI (reference sequence). This CDR3 has 16 residues. With 5 bases removed from V and 0 bases from J, the gap between germline ends came to 16 bases. CDR3 in DNA: TGTGCCAGCAGTCCGACCCTACAGGGAATGAACACTGAAGCTTTCTTT. It yields the protein CASSPTLQGMNTEAFF.

The sample holds many counts of this clone. The chain couples TRBV11-3 to TRBJ2-3, with 13 bases aligning to TRBD2. There are 16 residues in the CDR3. Germline lookup yields CDR1 SGHNT and CDR2 YENEEA. Germline trimming cut 4 bases from V and 4 bases from J; bases unmatched to any gene: 5. The CDR3: CASSSQGLAGADTQYF. The CDR3 nucleotides are TGTGCCAGCAGCTCACAAGGACTAGCGGGAGCAGATACGCAGTATTTT.

This clone was seen a few times. The chain recombines TRBV25-1 with TRBJ2-5; tentative D call: TRBD1 (6 bases). The germline V and J ends were trimmed by 3 bases and 4 bases, with 15 bases remaining between them. Germline CDR1 reads MGHDK; CDR2 reads SYGVNS. The length of the CDR3 is 15 residues. The DNA for the CDR3 is TGTGCCAGCAGTGATCCGACAGGCCCCCGAGAGACCCAGTACTTC. Translating it yields CASSDPTGPRETQYF. Filled out from reference TRBV25-1 and TRBJ2-5, the complete variable domain reads EADIYQTPRYLVIGTGKKITLECSQTMGHDKMYWYQQDPGMELHLIHYSYGVNSTEKGDLSSESTVSRIRTEHFPLTLESARPSHTSQYLCASSDPTGPRETQYFGPGTRLLVL.

The rearrangement uses TRBV27 and TRBJ2-1; 7 positions agree with TRBD2. V was pared by 5 bases and J by 3 bases, with 7 bases of the junction left unmatched. CDR3 size: 15 residues. Germline CDR1 is MNHEY and CDR2 is SMNVEV (reference sequence). CDR3 sequence: CASSNPSGGYNEQFF. The CDR3 region has the DNA TGTGCCAGCAGTAACCCTAGCGGCGGCTACAATGAGCAGTTCTTC.

The V call is TRBV7-3, the J call TRBJ2-1, with D perhaps matching TRBD2 (5 bases). The CDR3 has 15 amino acids. CDR1 is SGHTA, CDR2 FQGTGA, per germline. Trimming removed 5 bases from V and 0 bases from J, with 11 bases in between. The CDR3 region is CASSPGLSSYNEQFF. The DNA for the CDR3 is TGTGCCAGCAGCCCCGGACTCTCCTCCTACAATGAGCAGTTCTTC.

This clone was detected only once. V and J are TRBV14 and TRBJ2-3; D is perhaps TRBD1 (6 bases). The CDR3 totals 14 residues. Trimming stripped 1 base from V and 2 bases from J, with 7 bases between. Germline V gene data show CDR1 as SGHDN and CDR2 as FVKESK. CDR3 amino acids: CASSQGGPTDTQYF. In DNA form, the CDR3 reads TGTGCCAGCAGCCAAGGGGGGCCCACAGATACGCAGTATTTT.

V usage is TRBV12-5 and J usage is TRBJ2-7, with TRBD1 identical over 7 bases. V lost 5 bases to trimming and J lost 4 bases; unmatched junction nucleotides: 5. Germline V gives CDR1 LGHNT, CDR2 FRNRAP. This CDR3 has 13 residues. The CDR3 protein is CASGPLTGYEQYF. The CDR3 bases are TGTGCTAGTGGTCCCCTGACAGGGTACGAGCAGTACTTC.

This clone has a handful of counts. The chain recombines TRBV7-2 with TRBJ2-5; D not certain. The CDR3 extends over 12 amino acids. With 1 base removed from V and 7 bases from J, the gap between germline ends came to 7 bases. Germline CDR1 and CDR2: SGHTA and FQGNSA. The CDR3 loop reads CASSLEQTTQYF. In DNA, the CDR3 is TGTGCCAGCAGCTTAGAGCAGACGACCCAGTACTTC.

V gene TRBV29-1 combines with J gene TRBJ1-2; D unclear. Germline-derived CDR1 and CDR2 are SQVTM and ANQGSEA. Trimming took 3 bases from V and 4 from J, leaving 9 bases between them. This CDR3 comprises 12 residues. The CDR3 region has the DNA TGCAGCGTTGATCCGGGAGCCTATGGCTACACCTTC. As protein: CSVDPGAYGYTF.

The chain combines TRBV11-2 with TRBJ2-1, with a tentative D call TRBD2 (5 bases). V lost 8 bases to trimming and J lost 3 bases, with 8 bases between them. The CDR3 is 12 amino acids. Germline V gene sequence: CDR1 SGHAT, CDR2 FQNNGV. CDR3 amino acids: CASGELYNEQFF. The CDR3 DNA follows: TGTGCCAGCGGGGAGCTCTACAATGAGCAGTTCTTC. Full variable domain (outside the CDR3, taken from reference TRBV11-2 and TRBJ2-1): EAGVAQSPRYKIIEKRQSVAFWCNPISGHATLYWYQQILGQGPKLLIQFQNNGVVDDSQLPKDRFSAERLKGVDSTLKIQPAKLEDSAVYLCASGELYNEQFFGPGTRLTVL.

This clone has more than one count but fewer than ten. The genes are TRBV5-1 and TRBJ1-4; 8 bases align to TRBD1. V lost 3 bases, J lost 8 bases, and 6 bases stayed unmatched. The V gene's germline CDR1 is SGHRS and CDR2 YFSETQ. CDR3 length: 14 amino acids. The CDR3 coding sequence is TGCGCCAGCAGCTCCGGACAGGGAGGAGAAAAACTGTTTTTT. Its protein product is CASSSGQGGEKLFF.

This clone showed up many times. The rearrangement joins TRBV30 to TRBJ2-1; D is possibly TRBD2 (5 bases). This CDR3 has 12 amino acids. V gave up 0 bases and J gave up 15 bases, with 15 bases separating them. CDR1 GTSNPN and CDR2 SVGIG come from the germline V gene (reference sequence). CDR3 DNA sequence: TGTGCCTGGAGTGTAGGAGGTCAAGTGCGGTTCTTC. Amino acid sequence: CAWSVGGQVRFF.

This chain links TRBV11-2 with TRBJ1-2; TRBD1 agrees at 7 bases. Per the germline V gene, CDR1 is SGHAT and CDR2 is FQNNGV. The CDR3 is made up of 15 amino acids. V lost 1 base and J lost 5; bases outside the gene matches: 7. In nucleotides, the CDR3 is TGTGCCAGCAGCTTAGTCCGACAGGGAGGTTATGGCTACACCTTC. Protein product: CASSLVRQGGYGYTF.

This clone has only a few counts. The rearrangement joins TRBV7-8 to TRBJ2-7, with D possibly being TRBD1 (6 bases). The CDR3 runs 13 residues. V lost 3 bases, J lost 3 bases, and 9 bases lay in between. The germline V gene has CDR1 SGHVS and CDR2 FQNEAQ. CDR3: CASSFGQYYEQYF. The DNA for the CDR3 is TGTGCCAGCAGCTTCGGACAGTACTACGAGCAGTACTTC.

This clone was recorded many times. The CDR3 loop reads CASSQLYKTNYGYTF. The CDR3 nucleotides are TGCGCCAGCAGTCAACTCTACAAGACTAACTATGGCTACACCTTC. V and J are TRBV23-1 and TRBJ1-2; no clear D. TRBV23-1 is designated an ORF whose function remains uncertain. Trimming shortened V by 2 bases and J by 0 bases, and 10 bases separated the two germline ends. The CDR3 sequence is 15 residues long.

This clone was seen many times. V and J are TRBV5-1 and TRBJ2-1; TRBD2 is a possible D gene (6 bases). The germline V gene has CDR1 SGHRS and CDR2 YFSETQ. V was cut by 4 bases and J by 7 bases, with 15 bases left in between. The CDR3 has 14 amino acids. CDR3 region: CASSPGEEGNEQFF. The CDR3 nucleotides read TGCGCCAGCAGCCCCGGGGAGGAGGGGAATGAGCAGTTCTTC. The whole variable domain, filled in from reference TRBV5-1 and TRBJ2-1, reads KAGVTQTPRYLIKTRGQQVTLSCSPISGHRSVSWYQQTPGQGLQFLFEYFSETQRNKGNFPGRFSGRQFSNSRSEMNVSTLELGDSALYLCASSPGEEGNEQFFGPGTRLTVL.

Of note for this clone: The same CDR3 is also encoded by other DNA sequences in this sample. The chain carries TRBV7-2 and TRBJ2-1, with D uncertain. The CDR3 runs to 12 residues. Per germline, CDR1 SGHTA and CDR2 FQGNSA. V was pared by 3 bases and J by 7 bases, with 7 bases between. As DNA, the CDR3 is TGTGCCAGCAGCTTTCCCCCGAATGAGCAGTTCTTC. Translation: CASSFPPNEQFF. The complete variable domain, with remaining parts taken from reference TRBV7-2 and TRBJ2-1, reads GAGVSQSPSNKVTEKGKDVELRCDPISGHTALYWYRQSLGQGLEFLIYFQGNSAPDKSGLPSDRFSAERTGGSVSTLTIQRTQQEDSAVYLCASSFPPNEQFFGPGTRLTVL.

This clone came up a few times. The chain links TRBV29-1 to TRBJ2-5, with 8 bases lining up with TRBD1. Germline values: CDR1 SQVTM, CDR2 ANQGSEA. J was trimmed by 1 base and V by 4 bases; bases with no gene match: 5. The CDR3 has 14 residues. The CDR3 sequence: CSVGAGGSQETQYF. The CDR3 DNA is TGCAGCGTTGGGGCAGGGGGCTCCCAAGAGACCCAGTACTTC.

The chain recombines TRBV7-9 with TRBJ2-3; no definite D call. CDR1 and CDR2 from the germline V gene are SEHNR and FQNEAQ (reference sequence). This CDR3 contains 13 residues. The V and J ends lost 7 bases and 4 bases respectively, with 12 bases between them. The CDR3 DNA follows: TGTGCCAGCACCAAACAGACGGCAGATACGCAGTATTTT. This sequence encodes CASTKQTADTQYF.

This clone has more than one count but fewer than ten. The V gene is TRBV6-6, the J gene TRBJ1-5; perhaps TRBD1 as D (6 bases). V lost 5 bases, J lost 9 bases, and 14 bases lay in between. This CDR3 region has 13 residues. Germline CDR1 MNHNY, CDR2 SVGAGI (reference sequence). CDR3 residues: CASSMSQGRPQHF. CDR3 sequence (DNA): TGTGCCAGCAGTATGTCTCAGGGGCGGCCCCAGCATTTT.

This clone was counted only a few times. The gene calls are TRBV25-1 and TRBJ2-7; D is unresolved. The germline CDR1 and CDR2 sequences are MGHDK and SYGVNS. The CDR3 totals 14 residues. The germline V and J ends were trimmed by 3 bases and 5 bases, with 14 bases remaining between them. The CDR3 sequence is CASSDPSGLDEQYF. For the CDR3, the DNA is TGTGCCAGCAGTGACCCGTCGGGTCTAGACGAGCAGTACTTC.

The chain carries TRBV2 and TRBJ2-5; TRBD1 aligns across 7 bases. CDR1 is SNHLY, CDR2 FYNNEI, per germline. With V trimmed by 6 bases and J by 2 bases, 6 bases remained unmatched. This CDR3 spans 14 amino acids. The CDR3 loop reads CASSPLTGQETQYF. Here the CDR3 DNA reads TGTGCCAGCAGCCCTTTGACAGGGCAAGAGACCCAGTACTTC.

This clone turned up a few times. J is TRBJ1-5 and V is TRBV30; D remains ambiguous. Trimming removed 2 bases from V and 0 bases from J, with 8 bases in between. CDR1 is GTSNPN and CDR2 is SVGIG in the germline V gene (reference sequence). This CDR3 is built from 14 residues. The DNA of the CDR3 is TGTGCCTGGAGTCACACCAATAGCAATCAGCCCCAGCATTTT. Protein product: CAWSHTNSNQPQHF.

J is TRBJ2-7 and V is TRBV18, with 9 bases aligning to TRBD2. CDR1 is KGHSH, CDR2 LQKENI, per germline. The CDR3 consists of 13 residues. With V trimmed by 4 bases and J by 2 bases, 0 bases remained unmatched. CDR3 in amino acids: CASSRLAAYEQYF. DNA of the CDR3: TGTGCCAGCTCACGACTAGCGGCCTACGAGCAGTACTTC.

This clone has just a few counts. The gene calls are TRBV5-1 and TRBJ2-3; unclear D gene. The ends were cut back, 0 bases at V and 2 bases at J, with 13 bases in the middle. The CDR3 covers 16 residues. Germline V gene sequence: CDR1 SGHRS, CDR2 YFSETQ. The CDR3, as DNA: TGCGCCAGCAGCTTGGCCATCGGGCCTTACACAGATACGCAGTATTTT. The encoded protein is CASSLAIGPYTDTQYF.

This clone came up a few times. This chain connects TRBV4-3 to TRBJ1-4; no reliable D call. Germline V CDR1 and CDR2: LGHNA, YSLEER. CDR3 size: 15 residues. V was trimmed by 3 bases and J by 2 bases, leaving 10 bases between them. CDR3 loop: CASSQGTVTNEKLFF. The CDR3 coding sequence is TGCGCCAGCAGCCAGGGTACCGTTACTAATGAAAAACTGTTTTTT.

This clone was seen more than once but under ten times. The V gene is TRBV6-1, the J gene TRBJ2-7, with D perhaps TRBD2 (6 bases). CDR3 length: 14 residues. The germline V gene encodes CDR1 MNHNS and CDR2 SASEGT. V lost 3 bases, J lost 4 bases, and 13 bases lay in between. The chain's CDR3 is CASSDAGLRYEQYF. Here the CDR3 DNA reads TGTGCCAGCAGTGATGCGGGACTTCGATACGAGCAGTACTTC.